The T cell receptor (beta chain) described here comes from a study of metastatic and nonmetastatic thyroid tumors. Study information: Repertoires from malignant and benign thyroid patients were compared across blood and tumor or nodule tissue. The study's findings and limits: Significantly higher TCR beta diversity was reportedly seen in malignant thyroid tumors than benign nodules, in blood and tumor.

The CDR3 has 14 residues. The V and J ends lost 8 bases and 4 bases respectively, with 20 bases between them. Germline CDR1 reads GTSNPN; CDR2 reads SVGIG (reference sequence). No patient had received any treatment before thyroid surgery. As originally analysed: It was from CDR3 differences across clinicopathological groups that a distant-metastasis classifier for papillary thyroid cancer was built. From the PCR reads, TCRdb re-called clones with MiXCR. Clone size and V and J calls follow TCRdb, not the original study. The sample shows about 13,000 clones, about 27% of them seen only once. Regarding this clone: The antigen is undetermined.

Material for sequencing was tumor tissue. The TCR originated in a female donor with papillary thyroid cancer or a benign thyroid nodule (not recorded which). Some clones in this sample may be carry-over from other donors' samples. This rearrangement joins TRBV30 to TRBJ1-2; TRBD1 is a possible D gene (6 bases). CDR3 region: CAGYRGGAGYGYTF. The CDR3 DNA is TGTGCCGGATACCGAGGGGGGGCGGGCTATGGCTACACCTTC.